This T cell receptor (beta chain) is drawn from a study of blood T cell repertoires in COVID-19. V lost 4 bases and J 4 bases, leaving 12 bases between the germline ends. The length of the CDR3 is 14 residues. Germline V CDR1 and CDR2: KGHSH, LQKENI. How the authors handled the data: Amplification of reference gene primers was used by the study to estimate nucleated cell counts. TCRdb keeps only in-frame clones here, not all; method: immunoSEQ multiplex PCR. D and trimming were read from the DNA, whereas the V and J calls and clone size are those reported in that table. Of around 160,000 clones detected, approximately 80% appear once; the ten largest clones hold about 8%.

Sequencing was carried out using peripheral blood. The receptor was isolated from a human donor with acute or convalescent COVID-19. The donor label of this sample is uncertain. This rearrangement joins TRBV18 to TRBJ2-3; the D is unclear. In DNA, the CDR3 is TGTGCCAGCTCACAGTTTCGGTCTCCAGATACGCAGTATTTT. Translation gives CASSQFRSPDTQYF.